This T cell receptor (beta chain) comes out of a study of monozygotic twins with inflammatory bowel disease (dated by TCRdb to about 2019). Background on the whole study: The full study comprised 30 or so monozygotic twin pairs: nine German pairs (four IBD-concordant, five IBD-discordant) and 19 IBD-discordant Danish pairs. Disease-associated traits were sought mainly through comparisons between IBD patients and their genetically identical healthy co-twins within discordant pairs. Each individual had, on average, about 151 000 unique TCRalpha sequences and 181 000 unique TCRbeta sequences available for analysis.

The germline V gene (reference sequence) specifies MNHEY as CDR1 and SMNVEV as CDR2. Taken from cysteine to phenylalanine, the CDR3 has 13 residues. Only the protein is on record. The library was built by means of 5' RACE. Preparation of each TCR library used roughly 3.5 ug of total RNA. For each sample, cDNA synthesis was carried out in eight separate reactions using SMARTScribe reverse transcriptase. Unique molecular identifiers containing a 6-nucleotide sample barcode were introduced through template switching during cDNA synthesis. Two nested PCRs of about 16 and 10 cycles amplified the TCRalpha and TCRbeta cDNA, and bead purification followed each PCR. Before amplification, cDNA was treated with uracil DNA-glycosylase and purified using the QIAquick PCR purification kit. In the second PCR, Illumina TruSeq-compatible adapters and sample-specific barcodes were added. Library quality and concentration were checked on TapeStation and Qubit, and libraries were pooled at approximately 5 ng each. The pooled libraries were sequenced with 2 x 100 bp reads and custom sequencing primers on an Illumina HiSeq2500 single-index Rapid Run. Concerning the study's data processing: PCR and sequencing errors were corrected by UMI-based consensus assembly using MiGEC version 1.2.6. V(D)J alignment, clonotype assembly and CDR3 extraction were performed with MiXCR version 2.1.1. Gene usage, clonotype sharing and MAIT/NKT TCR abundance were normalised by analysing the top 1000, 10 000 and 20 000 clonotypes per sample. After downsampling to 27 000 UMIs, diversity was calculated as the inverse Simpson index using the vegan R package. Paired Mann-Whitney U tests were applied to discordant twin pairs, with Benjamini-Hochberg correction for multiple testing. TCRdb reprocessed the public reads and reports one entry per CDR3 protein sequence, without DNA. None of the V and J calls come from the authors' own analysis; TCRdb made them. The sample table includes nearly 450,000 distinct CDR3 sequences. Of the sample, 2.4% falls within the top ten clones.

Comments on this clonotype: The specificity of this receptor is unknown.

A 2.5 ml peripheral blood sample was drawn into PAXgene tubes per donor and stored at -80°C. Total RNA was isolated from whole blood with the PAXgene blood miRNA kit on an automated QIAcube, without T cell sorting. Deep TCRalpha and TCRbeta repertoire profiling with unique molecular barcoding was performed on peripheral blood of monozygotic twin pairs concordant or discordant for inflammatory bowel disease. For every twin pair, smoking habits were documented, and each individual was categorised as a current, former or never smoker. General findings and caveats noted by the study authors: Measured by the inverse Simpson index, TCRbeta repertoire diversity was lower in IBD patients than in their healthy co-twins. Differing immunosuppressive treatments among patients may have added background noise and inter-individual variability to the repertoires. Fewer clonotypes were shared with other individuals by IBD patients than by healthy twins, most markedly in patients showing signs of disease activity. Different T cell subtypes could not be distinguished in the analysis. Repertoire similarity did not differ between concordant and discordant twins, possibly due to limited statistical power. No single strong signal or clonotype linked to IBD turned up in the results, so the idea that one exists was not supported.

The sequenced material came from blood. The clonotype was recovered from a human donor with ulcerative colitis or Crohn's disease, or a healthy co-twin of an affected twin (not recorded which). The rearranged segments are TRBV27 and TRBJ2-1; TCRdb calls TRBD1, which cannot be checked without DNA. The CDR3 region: CASRQAPYNEQFF.